This T cell receptor beta chain was recorded in a study of CD8 T cell repertoires and HIV-1 epitope variants. As for this clone: The antigen remains unidentified.

TCR beta CDR3 was sequenced at survey depth on immunoSEQ. Clones were sequenced by immunoSEQ multiplex PCR, and TCRdb holds only the in-frame ones, with some missing. This table holds approximately 2,200 clones, approximately 75% found once. Germline CDR1 SGHDT, CDR2 YYEEEE. Trimming removed 4 bases from V and 1 base from J, with 9 bases in between. The CDR3 contains 14 residues. The TCR was taken from a male donor with HIV. Sequences were obtained from cultured CD8+ T cells derived from PBMCs. This rearrangement joins TRBV5-6 to TRBJ1-3; D unresolved. The CDR3 DNA reads TGTGCCAGCAGCGAGACCCCGTCTGGAAACACCATATATTTT. Protein: CASSETPSGNTIYF.